These 24 T cell receptor beta chains share one sample of origin, sequenced in a study of blood T cell repertoires in COVID-19. Only in-frame clones appear in the TCRdb table, and some are missing; sequencing was by immunoSEQ multiplex PCR. Counted here are approximately 300,000 clones, just over 85% occurring once; the ten biggest clones make up about 4%. Material for sequencing was PBMCs or T cells enriched from blood (not recorded which). The source is a man younger than 45 who had recovered from COVID-19.

CDR3 region: CASSLTGWGSGYTF. CDR3 nucleotides: TGTGCCAGCAGCTTGACAGGATGGGGCTCGGGCTACACCTTC. The rearrangement joins TRBV5-4 to TRBJ1-2, with a tentative D call TRBD1 (5 bases). This CDR3 spans 14 amino acids. V was trimmed by 1 base and J by 8 bases, leaving 15 bases between them. In germline, CDR1 is SGHNT, CDR2 YYREEE (reference sequence).

This chain uses TRBV19 with TRBJ2-2; the match to TRBD2 covers 10 bases. In germline, CDR1 is LNHDA, CDR2 SQIVND (reference sequence). CDR3 length: 14 residues. V shed 1 base and J 12 bases; nucleotides not matched to a gene: 5. CDR3 bases: TGTGCCAGTAGTATAGTTGGGACTAGCGTGAAGCTGTTTTTT. Protein product: CASSIVGTSVKLFF.

The chain uses TRBV5-5 and TRBJ1-2, with D perhaps matching TRBD1 (5 bases). The CDR3 sequence is 13 residues long. Per germline, CDR1 SGHKS and CDR2 YYEKEE (reference sequence). Trimming left V 3 bases short and J 4 bases short, with 10 bases between. This CDR3 is CASSWGVGYGYTF. The DNA of the CDR3 is TGTGCCAGCAGCTGGGGGGTCGGCTATGGCTACACCTTC.

The chain joins TRBV28 to TRBJ2-5; 9 bases are shared with TRBD2. Germline V lookup: CDR1 MDHEN, CDR2 SYDVKM. With V trimmed by 0 bases and J by 2 bases, 1 base remained unmatched. This CDR3 contains 15 residues. The CDR3 nucleotides read TGTGCCAGCAGTTTATGGAGCGGGGGGCAAGAGACCCAGTACTTC. This sequence encodes CASSLWSGGQETQYF.

In DNA form, the CDR3 reads TGTGCCAGCTCACCGCGGACAGGGCTGTTCGGTGAAGCTTTCTTT. It yields the protein CASSPRTGLFGEAFF. The chain is built from TRBV18 and TRBJ1-1; 8 bases fit TRBD1. The germline V gene has CDR1 KGHSH and CDR2 LQKENI. The length of the CDR3 is 15 residues. Germline trimming cut 3 bases from V and 7 bases from J; bases unmatched to any gene: 10.

The chain joins TRBV7-9 to TRBJ2-3, with D uncertain. Trimming removed 5 bases at V and 5 bases at J, with 8 bases between. The germline CDR1 and CDR2 sequences are SEHNR and FQNEAQ (reference sequence). This CDR3 is 12 amino acids long. This CDR3 reads CASSPLGDTQYF. The CDR3 DNA reads as TGTGCCAGCAGCCCGCTCGGAGATACGCAGTATTTT.

Here the CDR3 DNA reads TGTGCCAGTAGTATTTTTTTGGGGACACGCGTAGGGGAGCAGTACTTC. This encodes CASSIFLGTRVGEQYF. V gene TRBV19 combines with J gene TRBJ2-7, with a possible D match to TRBD1 (6 bases). From germline, CDR1 is LNHDA and CDR2 SQIVND (reference sequence). The V and J ends lost 3 bases and 7 bases respectively, with 22 bases between them. There are 16 residues in the CDR3.

This chain connects TRBV27 to TRBJ2-7; possible D gene TRBD1, 6 bases. CDR1 and CDR2 from the germline V gene are MNHEY and SMNVEV (reference sequence). The CDR3 length is 15 residues. The ends were cut back, 5 bases at V and 1 base at J, with 15 bases in the middle. Here the CDR3 DNA reads TGTGCCAGCAGTGTAGAGAGGGGACAATCCTACGAGCAGTACTTC. This sequence encodes CASSVERGQSYEQYF.

The gene calls are TRBV28 and TRBJ2-5, with D hard to call. V was clipped by 10 bases and J by 5 bases, with 14 bases between them. The CDR3 consists of 12 residues. CDR1 and CDR2 (germline): MDHEN, SYDVKM. The CDR3 DNA is TGTGCCACCGCTTCCGCCCAGGAGACCCAGTACTTC. Translated, it gives CATASAQETQYF.

The table lists this clone with a few counts. The rearrangement uses TRBV9 and TRBJ1-2; TRBD1 might be the D (6 bases). V lost 4 bases and J lost 2, with 12 bases in between. Germline values: CDR1 SGDLS, CDR2 YYNGEE. The CDR3 consists of 14 residues. The CDR3 DNA is TGTGCCAGCAGCACTCGGACAGCGAACTATGGCTACACCTTC. This translates into CASSTRTANYGYTF.

This chain joins TRBV2 and TRBJ2-1; D not resolved. The germline gives CDR1 SNHLY, CDR2 FYNNEI. This CDR3 region has 15 residues. The V gene lost 3 bases and the J gene lost 0 bases, with 9 bases spanning the gap. The CDR3 bases are TGTGCCAGCAGTGAGTATGGCGGCTCCTACAATGAGCAGTTCTTC. This codes for CASSEYGGSYNEQFF.

V and J are TRBV29-1 and TRBJ2-1; 10 bases map to TRBD2. Trimming at V came to 3 bases and at J to 4 bases, leaving 6 bases not matched to a gene. This CDR3 region has 15 residues. CDR1 and CDR2 (germline): SQVTM, ANQGSEA. In DNA, the CDR3 is TGCAGCGTTGATGGTAGCGGGGGGTTTTACAATGAGCAGTTCTTC. Its translation: CSVDGSGGFYNEQFF.

The chain recombines TRBV5-6 with TRBJ2-2, with unresolved D. Per germline, CDR1 SGHDT and CDR2 YYEEEE. The CDR3 is 13 amino acids. Trimming took 0 bases from V and 4 from J, leaving 4 bases between them. The CDR3 loop reads CASSLGGTGELFF. CDR3 DNA sequence: TGTGCCAGCAGCTTGGGCGGCACCGGGGAGCTGTTTTTT. Variable domain in full (rest from reference TRBV5-6 and TRBJ2-2): DAGVTQSPTHLIKTRGQQVTLRCSPKSGHDTVSWYQQALGQGPQFIFQYYEEEERQRGNFPDRFSGHQFPNYSSELNVNALLLGDSALYLCASSLGGTGELFFGEGSRLTVL.

The chain has TRBV2 and TRBJ1-2, with a tentative D call TRBD1 (5 bases). This CDR3 has 15 residues. The V gene lost 4 bases and the J gene lost 4 bases, with 16 bases spanning the gap. The germline V gene encodes CDR1 SNHLY and CDR2 FYNNEI. CDR3 sequence (DNA): TGTGCCAGCAGTGTACAGGCCCTTGTGGGCTATGGCTACACCTTC. Amino acid sequence: CASSVQALVGYGYTF.

The rearrangement joins TRBV12-3 or TRBV12-4 to TRBJ2-7; possible D gene TRBD1, 6 bases. V gave up 5 bases and J gave up 3 bases, with 8 bases separating them. The CDR3 is made up of 12 amino acids. CDR3: CASSLDSYEQYF. The CDR3 coding sequence is TGTGCCAGCAGTCTGGACAGCTACGAGCAGTACTTC.

This chain connects TRBV12-3 or TRBV12-4 to TRBJ2-1; no clear D gene. V lost 7 bases and J 5 bases, leaving 12 bases between the germline ends. The CDR3 has 13 amino acids. CDR3 bases: TGTGCCAGCACCTTAAGACTTAACAATGAGCAGTTCTTC. This sequence encodes CASTLRLNNEQFF.

The chain carries TRBV24-1 and TRBJ2-5; 11 bases match TRBD1. CDR3 length equals 13 residues. Germline V CDR1 and CDR2: KGHDR, SFDVKD. V was pared by 4 bases and J by 9 bases, with 3 bases of the junction left unmatched. The chain's CDR3 is CATSDADRGPQYF. In DNA, the CDR3 is TGTGCCACCAGTGACGCGGACAGGGGGCCCCAGTACTTC.

The chain couples TRBV3-1 (or the pseudogene TRBV3-2) to TRBJ1-1; D uncertain. The germline V and J ends were trimmed by 4 bases and 4 bases, with 10 bases remaining between them. The CDR3 loop spans 13 amino acids. The germline V gene encodes CDR1 LGHDT and CDR2 YNNKEL (reference sequence). In nucleotides, the CDR3 is TGTGCCAGCAGCCTAGATACGGGCACTGAAGCTTTCTTT. Its protein product is CASSLDTGTEAFF.

This chain connects TRBV11-2 to TRBJ1-1; 7 nucleotides agree with TRBD1. V shed 5 bases, J shed 4 bases, and the junction held 4 bases outside the gene matches. Germline CDR1 and CDR2: SGHAT and FQNNGV. The CDR3 length is 13 residues. The CDR3 spells CASSQWTGTEAFF. CDR3 DNA: TGTGCCAGCAGCCAGTGGACAGGCACTGAAGCTTTCTTT.

The chain has TRBV4-2 and TRBJ1-6; possible D gene TRBD1, 5 bases. Between the trimmed V and J ends, which lost 2 bases and 1 base, there was a span of 15 bases. Per the germline V gene, CDR1 is LGHNA and CDR2 is YNFKEQ. There are 18 residues in the CDR3. The CDR3 sequence: CASSQISGTSSYNSPLHF. In DNA, the CDR3 is TGTGCCAGCAGCCAAATCTCCGGGACTAGTTCCTATAATTCACCCCTCCACTTT.

This clone has a single count. CDR3 region: CASSAGTGANQPQHF. The CDR3, as DNA: TGTGCCAGCTCAGCCGGGACAGGGGCCAATCAGCCCCAGCATTTT. J is TRBJ1-5 and V is TRBV18; TRBD1 matches 10 bases. The V gene's germline CDR1 is KGHSH and CDR2 LQKENI. This CDR3 is built from 15 residues. Trimming at V came to 5 bases and at J to 3 bases, leaving 4 bases not matched to a gene.

The rearrangement joins TRBV2 to TRBJ2-7, with 7 nucleotides matching TRBD1. Germline CDR1 and CDR2: SNHLY and FYNNEI. This CDR3 is 12 amino acids long. Unmatched junction bases numbered 9, after V lost 6 bases and J lost 10 bases. The CDR3 protein is CASRAGTVNQYF. The CDR3 DNA reads TGTGCCAGCAGAGCCGGGACAGTAAATCAGTACTTC.

The V gene is TRBV15, the J gene TRBJ1-2; 11 positions agree with TRBD1. V gave up 1 base and J gave up 7 bases; unmatched junction bases: 14. This CDR3 region has 18 residues. Germline V CDR1 and CDR2: LNHNV, YYDKDF (reference sequence). The CDR3 sequence is CATSRGGRPGQGGSGYTF. In DNA, the CDR3 is TGTGCCACCAGCAGAGGAGGGCGACCGGGACAGGGGGGTAGTGGCTACACCTTC.

This clone has just one count. The gene calls are TRBV5-4 and TRBJ1-2; 10 bases are a match to TRBD1. The CDR3 totals 15 residues. After removal of 4 bases from V and 7 bases from J, the junction contained 10 bases not matched to a gene. Germline V gene lookup returns CDR1 SGHNT and CDR2 YYREEE (reference sequence). The CDR3 coding sequence is TGTGCCAGCAGCCTGACCGGGACAGGGGTTGGTGGCTACACCTTC. This translates into CASSLTGTGVGGYTF.